This TCR beta chain came from a study of T-cell memory formation after mild COVID-19. Background on the study: Largely, the TCR clusters proved donor specific. Points from the study as a whole: The pre-infection memory compartment contained some responding clones, suggesting cross-reactive memory joined. Contracting clones from day 15 to 85 had balanced CD4/CD8; later expanders favoured CD4+.

This clonotype came up a few times. Its specificity is not known. TCRalpha and TCRbeta libraries used 5'RACE with constant-segment primers and UMIs. One entry per CDR3 protein results from TCRdb running MiXCR on the 5' RACE reads. Of 540,000 or so distinct CDR3 sequences listed, around 21% are singletons. Between the trimmed V and J ends, which lost 8 bases and 7 bases, there was a span of 15 bases. The length of the CDR3 is 12 residues. This sequence joins TRBV12-3 or TRBV12-4 and TRBJ2-7; TRBD2 might be the D (5 bases). The sequence was collected from an adult woman who had mild COVID-19 (a few samples of this study predate the infection). Cell type and time point are not known. Sequencing used PBMCs or a T cell subset sorted from them (not recorded which). In nucleotides, the CDR3 is TGTGCCAGCGTTCGAGGGAACGGAGAGCAGTACTTC. The encoded protein is CASVRGNGEQYF.